This record concerns one T cell receptor (beta chain) sequence. Its antigen remains undetermined. Base quality data are lacking; no much larger clone is found one base away. Trimming removed 0 bases from V and 4 bases from J; the gene matches leave 11 bases unexplained. Sequences SGHRS (CDR1) and YFSETQ (CDR2) are obtained from the germline V gene. The CDR3 measures 19 amino acids from cysteine to phenylalanine. Only the CDR3 portion is preserved as DNA: 57 bases, with reading frame beginning at the first base. The time point label, read with the paper, signifies: cycle 4 day 1 (C4D1), after 6 weeks of nivolumab. Relapse after autologous stem cell transplantation had occurred in all trial patients, and cohorts A, B and C were distinguished by prior brentuximab vedotin exposure. The trial cohort was composed of approximately 60 patients with relapsed/refractory classical Hodgkin lymphoma, for whom complete response, partial response or progressive disease was recorded as best overall response. Trial patients were treated with single-agent nivolumab in the multi-cohort phase II CheckMate 205 trial. Best overall response was determined by an independent review committee according to the 2007 International Working Group response criteria. Trial PBMCs were collected just before the start of nivolumab (C1D1) and during therapy at cycle 2 day 1 and cycle 4 day 1. Peripheral blood was collected in 8 mL Vacutainer Cell Preparation Tubes, from which PBMCs were isolated by centrifugation and then cryopreserved.

The Qiagen DNeasy kit was used to extract genomic DNA both from unsorted PBMCs and from the negatively selected CD4+ and CD8+ fractions. Using primers that anneal to V and J segments, immunoSEQ multiplex PCR amplified the TCR beta CDR3 regions. Amplification bias was minimized using a synthetic immune receptor repertoire, and residual bias was removed computationally after sequencing. Concerning the study's data processing: Custom Python scripts were used to quantify repertoire diversity as the Shannon entropy index. The unsorted, CD4+ and CD8+ repertoires were each analyzed separately, with the exception of combined analyses, where CD4+ and CD8+ sequences were merged in silico. Clonal expansion was defined as at least a 2-fold frequency increase after treatment relative to C1D1, with a pseudocount of 0.5 for undetected baseline clones. Clones with 0 or 1 copy at C1D1 were defined as singleton clones, while clones with 2 or more copies were defined as non-singleton clones. Clones expanded in unsorted samples were annotated as CD4+, CD8+ or unknown by matching protein sequences in sorted samples from the same patient. Wilcoxon tests were applied to paired samples to test diversity changes from C1D1 to C4D1. In TCRdb, the immuneACCESS table is reduced to in-frame sequences with V and J assigned. These tables do not hold every clone; where another copy was compared, an unresolved V gene accounts for under half, and the others remain unexplained. V, J and clone size derive from that table, while D and trimming were established from the DNA sequence. The sample yields tens of thousands of clones; 87% were counted once. Jointly, the top ten make up about 8.1% of the sample.

The sample originates from a study of PD-1 blockade in classical Hodgkin lymphoma (dated by TCRdb to the early 2020s). In the study overall: Nivolumab dosing was 3 mg/kg intravenously every 2 weeks, continuing until either disease progression or unacceptable toxicity. To define a peripheral blood immune signature of response to PD-1 blockade in classical Hodgkin lymphoma, the study combined TCR beta sequencing with CyTOF.

Points the paper makes about the study in general: Among trial patients, those achieving complete response had baseline diversity similar to that of newly diagnosed patients, while diversity was significantly lower in partial responders and progressors. Baseline TCR diversity was reported to be lower in newly diagnosed patients than in healthy donors, and even lower in relapsed/refractory patients. CD4+ but not CD8+ TCR diversity rose significantly by C4D1 (p=0.0027 vs p=0.16), most apparent in complete responders (p=0.02). Diversity was lower in patients who began nivolumab less than 1 year after ASCT, so these patients were left out of later analyses to avoid confounding by immune reconstitution. The study was restricted to a single clinical trial cohort, and the causes of repertoire differences, possibly disease activity or prior therapy, were left undefined.

The rearranged segments are TRBV5-1 and TRBJ2-2; 11 central nucleotides agree with TRBD2. The clonotype was recovered from a human donor with classical Hodgkin lymphoma. Specimen: peripheral blood mononuclear cells (PBMCs), collected before the fourth cycle of nivolumab. The CDR3 is CASSLAEGSGGAPTGELFF. Here is the DNA: TGCGCCAGCAGCTTGGCCGAGGGTAGCGGGGGGGCCCCCACCGGGGAGCTGTTTTTT.